These 31 T cell receptor beta chains were all obtained from the same sample, sequenced in a study of beta chain features in type 1 diabetes. Sequenced material consisted of expressed TCRB transcripts (all of the isolated RNA was reverse transcribed). Clones were sequenced by immunoSEQ multiplex PCR, and TCRdb holds only the in-frame ones, with some missing. The sample holds about half a million clones, roughly 10% seen once. Sequencing input: naive CD4+ T cells from blood. Every receptor here comes from a woman aged 18-29 years in good health.

This clone was counted only a few times. This chain links TRBV6-5 with TRBJ1-1; tentative D call: TRBD1 (6 bases). V was clipped by 6 bases and J by 1 base, with 18 bases between them. CDR1 is MNHEY, CDR2 SVGAGI, per germline. There are 16 residues in the CDR3. CDR3 DNA: TGTGCCAGCAGCTACGCGGGGGGCCGGAGGAACACTGAAGCTTTCTTT. Protein: CASSYAGGRRNTEAFF.

This clone turned up a few times. The chain is built from TRBV9 and TRBJ1-1; TRBD1 agrees at 8 bases. The CDR3 spans 11 residues. V lost 7 bases, J lost 8 bases, and 4 bases stayed unmatched. CDR1 is SGDLS, CDR2 YYNGEE, per germline. The CDR3 protein is CASGRTGEAFF. Here the CDR3 DNA reads TGTGCCAGCGGAAGGACAGGGGAAGCTTTCTTT.

This clone turned up a few times. This chain joins TRBV11-1 and TRBJ2-7; either TRBD1 or TRBD2 may supply D (5 bases each). V was clipped by 5 bases and J by 6 bases, with 8 bases between them. Germline V CDR1 and CDR2: SGHAT, FQDESV (reference sequence). The CDR3 extends over 11 amino acids. The CDR3 sequence is CASSQGAEQYV. The CDR3, as DNA: TGTGCCAGCAGCCAGGGAGCCGAGCAGTACGTC.

This clone was counted a few times. The genes are TRBV7-8 and TRBJ1-2; 9 bases agree with TRBD1. V lost 4 bases, J lost 4 bases, and 10 bases stayed unmatched. This CDR3 comprises 16 residues. The V gene's germline CDR1 is SGHVS and CDR2 FQNEAQ. In DNA form, the CDR3 reads TGTGCCAGCAGCTCACACCCGGGACAGGGTCCCTATGGCTACACCTTC. This sequence encodes CASSSHPGQGPYGYTF.

The CDR3 region is CASSLAHQATQYF. In DNA, the CDR3 is TGTGCCAGCAGCTTAGCGCACCAGGCCACGCAGTATTTT. V gene TRBV7-2 combines with J gene TRBJ2-3; no reliable D call. Germline values: CDR1 SGHTA, CDR2 FQGNSA. This CDR3 is 13 amino acids long. Trimming removed 0 bases at V and 9 bases at J, with 10 bases between.

A few counts support this clone. This sequence joins TRBV7-3 and TRBJ2-1; 7 bases map to TRBD2. Trimming removed 4 bases from V and 10 bases from J; junction bases left unmatched: 4. This CDR3 is 12 amino acids long. CDR1 SGHTA and CDR2 FQGTGA come from the germline V gene. CDR3 DNA sequence: TGTGCCAGCAGCTCGAAAGCGGGAGAGCAGTTCTTC. This codes for CASSSKAGEQFF.

This clone was seen only a few times. The chain has TRBV7-2 and TRBJ2-1; 9 bases map to TRBD1. CDR3 size: 15 residues. The V and J ends lost 5 bases and 4 bases, in that order; junction bases with no gene match: 6. The V gene's germline CDR1 is SGHTA and CDR2 FQGNSA. The CDR3 spells CASSHRDRAYNEQFF. The CDR3 DNA is TGTGCCAGCAGCCACCGGGACAGGGCGTACAATGAGCAGTTCTTC.

This chain joins TRBV9 and TRBJ2-1, with D possibly TRBD1 on 6 matching bases. This CDR3 is built from 13 residues. V was trimmed by 4 bases and J by 4 bases, leaving 9 bases between them. Germline V lookup: CDR1 SGDLS, CDR2 YYNGEE. The CDR3 DNA is TGTGCCAGCAGCTTGAGGGGGTACAATGAGCAGTTCTTC. This encodes CASSLRGYNEQFF.

The chain has TRBV5-1 and TRBJ2-6, with D possibly being TRBD2 (7 bases). The V gene's germline CDR1 is SGHRS and CDR2 YFSETQ. CDR3 length: 18 amino acids. The V and J ends lost 0 bases and 2 bases respectively, with 15 bases between them. The CDR3 sequence is CASSLALAGGPGANVLTF. CDR3 sequence (DNA): TGCGCCAGCAGCTTGGCCCTGGCCGGGGGGCCTGGGGCCAACGTCCTGACTTTC.

This rearrangement joins TRBV4-2 to TRBJ2-3; D not certain. The CDR3 has 11 amino acids. The ends were cut back, 7 bases at V and 6 bases at J, with 8 bases in the middle. The germline V gene has CDR1 LGHNA and CDR2 YNFKEQ. The CDR3 loop is CASNFGDTQYF. CDR3 nucleotide sequence: TGTGCCAGCAATTTCGGGGATACGCAGTATTTT.

The rearrangement joins TRBV7-9 to TRBJ2-5, with D possibly being TRBD1 (5 bases). The CDR3 totals 11 residues. V lost 5 bases to trimming and J lost 5 bases, with 6 bases between them. Germline CDR1 reads SEHNR; CDR2 reads FQNEAQ (reference sequence). This CDR3 reads CASSHRETQYF. CDR3 nucleotides: TGTGCCAGCAGCCACAGGGAGACCCAGTACTTC.

The chain combines TRBV6-5 with TRBJ1-1; TRBD1 might be the D (5 bases). V was trimmed by 2 bases and J by 8 bases, leaving 12 bases between them. The CDR3 length is 13 residues. CDR1 and CDR2 (germline): MNHEY, SVGAGI. CDR3 coding DNA: TGTGCCAGCAGTTACCTTGCAGGGCAAGAAGCTTTCTTT. This encodes CASSYLAGQEAFF.

The rearrangement links TRBV6-1 to TRBJ1-5; 9 bases are a match to TRBD1. Unmatched junction bases numbered 7, after V lost 2 bases and J lost 5 bases. The CDR3 consists of 16 residues. Germline V gene sequence: CDR1 MNHNS, CDR2 SASEGT. Here the CDR3 DNA reads TGTGCCAGCAGTGAAATGACCGGGACAGGGTATCAGCCCCAGCATTTT. Translated: CASSEMTGTGYQPQHF.

Worth noting for this clone: At one boundary the junction diverges from the germline segment, which might be a read error. The V and J genes are TRBV29-1 and TRBJ2-5, with D tentatively TRBD1 (6 bases). The CDR3 length is 11 residues. The V gene's germline CDR1 is SQVTM and CDR2 ANQGSEA. CDR3 DNA: TGCAGCGCCCAACAGGGCTTCCTACTGGACTTC. This encodes CSAQQGFLLDF.

In its sample, this clone was seen a few times. This chain joins TRBV29-1 and TRBJ2-7; D could derive from TRBD1 or TRBD2 (5 bases each). Germline CDR1 is SQVTM and CDR2 is ANQGSEA. The ends were cut back, 7 bases at V and 4 bases at J, with 14 bases in the middle. The CDR3 loop spans 12 amino acids. CDR3 sequence (DNA): TGCAGCGCCACCGGGACGGGTTACGAGCAGTACGTC. Protein: CSATGTGYEQYV.

This clone has just a few counts. The V call is TRBV4-3, the J call TRBJ1-2; 9 nucleotides agree with TRBD1. This CDR3 comprises 16 residues. V was clipped by 0 bases and J by 6 bases; unmatched bases: 8. The germline CDR1 and CDR2 sequences are LGHNA and YSLEER. The CDR3 spells CASSQESRGQGNGYTF. CDR3 coding DNA: TGCGCCAGCAGCCAAGAGTCCCGGGGACAGGGTAATGGCTACACCTTC.

Written as DNA, the CDR3 is TGCGCCAGCAGGGACCGGGACAGGGGAAACAATGAGCAGTTCTTC. Protein product: CASRDRDRGNNEQFF. The chain is built from TRBV4-1 and TRBJ2-1, with 10 positions matching TRBD1. There are 15 residues in the CDR3. The junction had 7 bases not matched to a gene; V was cut back by 6 bases and J by 5 bases. The germline V gene encodes CDR1 MGHRA and CDR2 YSYEKL.

This clone was detected only a few times. The gene calls are TRBV7-9 and TRBJ2-5; no reliable D call. The CDR3 spans 15 residues. Between the trimmed V and J ends, which lost 4 bases and 2 bases, there was a span of 14 bases. Germline V gives CDR1 SEHNR, CDR2 FQNEAQ (reference sequence). CDR3 coding DNA: TGTGCCAGCAGCTCCCGCCGGGCCCTGCAAGAGACCCAGTACTTC. This encodes CASSSRRALQETQYF.

This sequence joins TRBV4-3 and TRBJ2-3; 8 bases align to TRBD2. Germline V gene sequence: CDR1 LGHNA, CDR2 YSLEER. The CDR3 consists of 18 residues. The V segment lost 0 bases and the J segment 3 bases; nucleotides outside the gene matches: 11. This CDR3 reads CASSQEVPAGDVTDTQYF. The CDR3 nucleotides read TGCGCCAGCAGCCAAGAGGTCCCAGCGGGAGATGTAACAGATACGCAGTATTTT.

This chain uses TRBV25-1 with TRBJ2-5, with D maybe TRBD1 (7 bases). Germline V gene data show CDR1 as MGHDK and CDR2 as SYGVNS. The CDR3 loop spans 15 amino acids. Trimming left V 6 bases short and J 2 bases short, with 16 bases between. The CDR3 here is CASSEGGAGQETQYF. The CDR3, as DNA: TGTGCCAGCAGCGAAGGGGGCGCGGGGCAAGAGACCCAGTACTTC. The variable domain in full, with the rest retrieved from reference TRBV25-1 and TRBJ2-5, is EADIYQTPRYLVIGTGKKITLECSQTMGHDKMYWYQQDPGMELHLIHYSYGVNSTEKGDLSSESTVSRIRTEHFPLTLESARPSHTSQYLCASSEGGAGQETQYFGPGTRLLVL.

The chain recombines TRBV14 with TRBJ2-1; maybe TRBD1 (6 bases). Germline V gene data show CDR1 as SGHDN and CDR2 as FVKESK. The V and J ends lost 4 bases and 6 bases respectively, with 19 bases between them. The CDR3 is 16 residues long. CDR3 sequence reads: CASSPHPGEWANEQFF. The CDR3 coding sequence is TGTGCCAGCAGCCCCCACCCAGGGGAATGGGCCAATGAGCAGTTCTTC.

This chain links TRBV18 with TRBJ2-3, with D hard to call. Trimming pared 3 bases from V and 0 bases from J, leaving 10 bases between. This CDR3 is 15 amino acids long. Per germline, CDR1 KGHSH and CDR2 LQKENI. DNA for the CDR3: TGTGCCAGCTCACCGGTTTCTCAGAGCACAGATACGCAGTATTTT. Its translation is CASSPVSQSTDTQYF.

This clone was picked up a small number of times. The chain uses TRBV29-1 and TRBJ1-4; TRBD1 might be the D (6 bases). The CDR3 extends over 14 amino acids. In germline, CDR1 is SQVTM, CDR2 ANQGSEA. Trimming took off 6 bases at V and 2 bases at J, with 13 bases between the two ends. This CDR3 reads CSVLTGATNEKLFF. As DNA, the CDR3 is TGCAGCGTGCTTACGGGGGCGACTAATGAAAAACTGTTTTTT.

A few counts support this clone. The gene calls are TRBV19 and TRBJ1-1; D uncertain. V was trimmed by 3 bases and J by 4 bases, leaving 6 bases between them. CDR3 size: 12 residues. CDR1 and CDR2 from the germline V gene are LNHDA and SQIVND (reference sequence). The CDR3 sequence: CASSIGVTEAFF. In DNA form, the CDR3 reads TGTGCCAGTAGTATCGGAGTCACTGAAGCTTTCTTT.

The chain combines TRBV19 with TRBJ2-7; 10 bases agree with TRBD1. This CDR3 has 13 amino acids. V trimming: 3 bases; J trimming: 6 bases; junction bases outside the gene matches: 2. CDR1 is LNHDA and CDR2 is SQIVND in the germline V gene (reference sequence). The CDR3, as DNA: TGTGCCAGTAGTATCGACAGGGGGCTCGAGCAGTACTTC. Protein product: CASSIDRGLEQYF.

This clone has more than one count but fewer than ten. The gene calls are TRBV5-1 and TRBJ2-5, with 9 bases matching TRBD2. Germline V gives CDR1 SGHRS, CDR2 YFSETQ. The CDR3 sequence is 15 residues long. With V trimmed by 4 bases and J by 5 bases, 9 bases remained unmatched. The CDR3 bases are TGCGCCAGCAGCCCCGTAGCGGGGGCGGAGGAGACCCAGTACTTC. The encoded protein is CASSPVAGAEETQYF.

This clone has more than one count but fewer than ten. The chain carries TRBV9 and TRBJ2-1; 12 nucleotides align to TRBD1. Germline CDR1 and CDR2: SGDLS and YYNGEE. This CDR3 is built from 15 residues. V was pared by 4 bases and J by 9 bases, with 8 bases of the junction left unmatched. CDR3 region: CASSPTGQGAGEQFF. CDR3 DNA: TGTGCCAGCAGCCCCACGGGACAGGGGGCAGGTGAGCAGTTCTTC.

This clone was seen more than once but under ten times. This sequence joins TRBV7-8 and TRBJ2-3, with D tentatively TRBD1 or TRBD2 (5 bases each). V was shortened by 5 bases and J by 0 bases, with 15 bases between the two germline ends. Germline CDR1 reads SGHVS; CDR2 reads FQNEAQ. The CDR3 has 16 residues. CDR3 nucleotide sequence: TGTGCCAGCAGCCTCAGAGGGGTTCCCAGCACAGATACGCAGTATTTT. Translating gives CASSLRGVPSTDTQYF.

This clone was found a few times. J is TRBJ2-1 and V is TRBV18; D not resolved. Germline values: CDR1 KGHSH, CDR2 LQKENI. The V and J ends lost 3 bases and 8 bases respectively, with 23 bases between them. This CDR3 has 17 residues. The CDR3: CASSPSLAKPIKDEQFF. In nucleotides, the CDR3 is TGTGCCAGCTCACCTTCCTTGGCGAAGCCGATTAAGGATGAGCAGTTCTTC.

In its sample, this clone was seen a few times. The rearrangement joins TRBV4-2 to TRBJ2-5; D not certain. V lost 0 bases to trimming and J lost 5 bases, with 10 bases between them. CDR1 and CDR2 (germline): LGHNA, YNFKEQ. The CDR3 length is 14 residues. The CDR3: CASSQDPNGETQYF. The CDR3 nucleotides read TGTGCCAGCAGCCAAGACCCGAACGGGGAGACCCAGTACTTC.

This clone was seen only a few times. The chain joins TRBV29-1 to TRBJ1-5; D unclear. The CDR3 is 13 residues long. Trimming took off 1 base at V and 2 bases at J, with 6 bases between the two ends. CDR1 SQVTM and CDR2 ANQGSEA come from the germline V gene. CDR3 in amino acids: CSVEAGGNQPQHF. For the CDR3, the DNA is TGCAGCGTTGAAGCAGGCGGCAATCAGCCCCAGCATTTT.